These T cell receptor beta chains were read from a single sample in a study of regulatory T cells in long-lasting Graves disease. TCRdb re-called the multiplex PCR reads through MiXCR, storing one row per CDR3 protein. The top ten hold over 15% of the sample, which has 350,000 to 450,000 distinct CDR3 sequences, about 10% seen once. This sample also appeared in a second study, on T cells in Graves' hyperthyroidism and ophthalmopathy.

Material: peripheral blood mononuclear cells (PBMCs), obtained at new diagnosis, from a patient treated with antithyroid drugs. The source of these receptors is a woman under 30 with Graves disease. CDR3s include the opening cysteine and the closing phenylalanine or tryptophan. Each record gives: J gene, D gene, clone size, V gene, CDR3 DNA, CDR3 protein. A D gene is named only where the DNA matches it firmly. Only some rows state a clone size, as once, few, many or a class for expanded clones.

TRBJ1-1	-	many	TRBV20-1	TGCAGTGCTAGAGGGGGAGGGGTTGGAGCTTTCTTT	CSARGGGVGAFF
TRBJ2-3	TRBD2	many	TRBV11-2	TGTGCCAGCCGGGGGGCCTCGGCTAGCGGGAGGATTGGAGATACGCAGTATTTT	CASRGASASGRIGDTQYF
TRBJ1-5	TRBD1	many	TRBV27	TGTGCCAGCAGTTCCGGACAGGGGGCTAGCAATCAGCCCCAGCATTTT	CASSSGQGASNQPQHF
TRBJ2-1	TRBD2	-	TRBV19	TGTGCCAGTAGTACACCGACTAGCGGGAGCATTCGTCGCGGAAATGAGCAGTTCTTC	CASSTPTSGSIRRGNEQFF
TRBJ2-7	-	many	TRBV12-3/TRBV12-4	TGTGCCAGCAGCCGGACAGGCGGGGGGTCCTACGAGCAGTACTTC	CASSRTGGGSYEQYF
TRBJ1-5	TRBD1	many	TRBV27	TGTGCCAGCAGTTTAGTAGGGGGCGGGGCCCAGCATTTT	CASSLVGGGAQHF
TRBJ2-2	-	many	TRBV27	TGTGCCAGCAGTTTAGCATACCAGTGGGCCGGGGAGCTGTTTTTT	CASSLAYQWAGELFF
TRBJ2-7	TRBD1	many	TRBV24-1	TGTGCCACCAGTAGTGACAGGGACTCCTACGAGCAGTACTTC	CATSSDRDSYEQYF
TRBJ2-7	TRBD2	-	TRBV4-1	TGCGCCAGCAGCCGAACCACTAGCGGGAGTTTTTCGTACGAGCAGTACTTC	CASSRTTSGSFSYEQYF
TRBJ2-3	TRBD1	many	TRBV12-3/TRBV12-4	TGTGCCAGCAGTTCGCCGACAGGGGATTTCGCAGATACGCAGTATTTT	CASSSPTGDFADTQYF
TRBJ1-1	-	many	TRBV29-1	TGCAGCGTTGACAACAGAATGGAAGCTTTCTTT	CSVDNRMEAFF
TRBJ1-4	-	many	TRBV20-1	TGCAGTGCTAGGACAGAGGATATTGAAAAACTGTTTTTT	CSARTEDIEKLFF
TRBJ2-5	-	many	TRBV6-2/TRBV6-3	TGTGCCAGCAGTTTTCCGGCAGGGTCTGGCGGGCTCCACCAAGAGACCCAGTACTTC	CASSFPAGSGGLHQETQYF
TRBJ2-4	-	many	TRBV5-1	TGCGCCAGCAGCCAAAGGCAGGGAGCCAAAAACATTCAGTACTTC	CASSQRQGAKNIQYF
TRBJ1-6	-	many	TRBV27	TGTGCCAGCGCGCGGGGAAATTCACCCCTCCACTTT	CASARGNSPLHF
TRBJ1-5	-	many	TRBV10-2	TGCGCCAGCAGCCTCGGGGAGTATAGCAATCAGCCCCAGCATTTT	CASSLGEYSNQPQHF
TRBJ2-5	TRBD1	many	TRBV13	TGTGCCAGCAGCCCTGAGCGACAGGGGGTGGGCGAGACCCAGTACTTC	CASSPERQGVGETQYF
TRBJ2-3	TRBD1	-	TRBV7-9	TGTGCCAGCAGCTTTGCAGGGGGTACAGATACGCAGTATTTT	CASSFAGGTDTQYF
TRBJ2-1	TRBD2	-	TRBV19	TGTGCCACCAAGACAACCGGGACTAGCGGAAATGAGCAGTTCTTC	CATKTTGTSGNEQFF
TRBJ1-5	TRBD1	many	TRBV20-1	TGCAGTGCTAGAGAGACAGGGTCGGCCAATCAGCCCCAGCATTTT	CSARETGSANQPQHF
TRBJ1-2	-	-	TRBV29-1	TGCAGCGTTGTACCGGAGAACTATGGCTACACCTTC	CSVVPENYGYTF
TRBJ1-2	-	many	TRBV6-5	TGTGCCAGCAGTTACCGACCCGGAGGAGGGGTGAGCTATGGCTACACCTTC	CASSYRPGGGVSYGYTF
TRBJ1-1	-	many	TRBV7-6	TGTGCCAGCATTCGCCCGGGAGCTTTCTTT	CASIRPGAFF
TRBJ2-1	-	-	TRBV6-1	TGTGCCAGCTCTAAAGGAGACACCAACAATGAGCAGTTCTTC	CASSKGDTNNEQFF
TRBJ1-1	-	many	TRBV4-1	TGCGCCAGCAGCCCACCCGGGGGCAGGAACACTGAAGCTTTCTTT	CASSPPGGRNTEAFF
TRBJ2-2	-	-	TRBV14	TGTGCCAGTCGGGACTCAAACACCGGGGAGCTGTTTTTT	CASRDSNTGELFF
TRBJ2-1	-	-	TRBV2	TGTGCCACCGACTTTTTAGATGGGGCTAATGAGCAGTTCTTC	CATDFLDGANEQFF
TRBJ2-1	-	-	TRBV12-3/TRBV12-4	TGTGCCAGCAGTTTATGGTCCAGGGGGGGAAATGAGCAGTTCTTC	CASSLWSRGGNEQFF
TRBJ1-1	-	few	TRBV12-3/TRBV12-4	TGTGCCAGCAGTTTGGTGCGTGGGGCCACTGAAGCTTTCTTT	CASSLVRGATEAFF
TRBJ2-3	TRBD2	few	TRBV20-1	TGCAGTGTTTCGGCGGGAGAGGGTGCAGATACGCAGTATTTT	CSVSAGEGADTQYF
TRBJ2-7	-	many	TRBV7-2	TGTGCCAGCAGCTTACCTCAAGGACGGACCTACGAGCAGTACTTC	CASSLPQGRTYEQYF
TRBJ2-3	TRBD2	many	TRBV7-3	TGTGCCAGCAGCTCCATAGCGGGGGGGCGCACAGATACGCAGTATTTT	CASSSIAGGRTDTQYF
TRBJ2-4	TRBD2	many	TRBV18	TGTGCCAGCTCGCCTGGACTAGCAAAAAACATTCAGTACTTC	CASSPGLAKNIQYF
TRBJ2-1	TRBD1	-	TRBV5-1	TGCGCCAGCAGCTACGCCGGGACAGATTTTTGGAGCTCCTACAATGAGCAGTTCTTC	CASSYAGTDFWSSYNEQFF
TRBJ2-1	TRBD1	many	TRBV28	TGTGCCAGCAGCCTCGACAGGGTCGGCTCTTATGAGCAGTTCTTC	CASSLDRVGSYEQFF
TRBJ2-5	-	-	TRBV5-5	TGTGCCAGCACCCCTAGGGCAGATAAACAAGAGACCCAGTACTTC	CASTPRADKQETQYF
TRBJ2-1	-	-	TRBV6-1	TGTGCCAGCAGCCTTACTTTTCAGGGTGACAATGAGCAGTTCTTC	CASSLTFQGDNEQFF
TRBJ2-2	-	few	TRBV20-1	TGCAGTGCTAGAGATTCAGAGTCGAACACCGGGGAGCTGTTTTTT	CSARDSESNTGELFF
TRBJ1-4	TRBD1	-	TRBV11-2	TGTGCCAGCAGCCCCAGACAGGGGCGTGGTGAAAAACTGTTTTTT	CASSPRQGRGEKLFF
TRBJ2-5	-	many	TRBV27	TGTGCCAGCAGTTTCCGACGTTATCGAGAGACCCAGTACTTC	CASSFRRYRETQYF
TRBJ1-2	-	many	TRBV5-1	TGCGCCAGCAGCTTGGATCGCGGGGCTGATGGCTACACCTTC	CASSLDRGADGYTF
TRBJ2-2	-	-	TRBV29-1	TGCAGCGGATCGGCCGGGGGTTTCAATACCGGGGAGCTGTTTTTT	CSGSAGGFNTGELFF
TRBJ2-5	TRBD2	few	TRBV7-8	TGTGCCAGCAGCATACCTCCCGGGACTAGGATCCAAGAGACCCAGTACTTC	CASSIPPGTRIQETQYF
TRBJ2-3	-	few	TRBV29-1	TGCAGCGTTCAGGCCAAGCATACAGATACGCAGTATTTT	CSVQAKHTDTQYF
TRBJ2-2	TRBD2	many	TRBV11-3	TGTGCCAGCAGTAGGAGCGGACTAGCCGGGGAGCTGTTTTTT	CASSRSGLAGELFF
TRBJ2-2	-	many	TRBV13	TGTGCCAGCAGCTTAAACCTACTGGACGGGGAGCTGTTTTTT	CASSLNLLDGELFF
TRBJ2-3	TRBD1	many	TRBV5-1	TGCGCCAGCAGCTTACTAATTACCGGGACAGCCTCGACGGATACGCAGTATTTT	CASSLLITGTASTDTQYF
TRBJ2-2	-	few	TRBV7-3	TGTGCCAGCAGCTTAAGGGCTGGCTGGACCGGGGAGCTGTTTTTT	CASSLRAGWTGELFF
TRBJ2-1	TRBD2	many	TRBV27	TGTGCCAGCAGTTGGCTCCCACTAGCGGGACCCTACAATGAGCAGTTCTTC	CASSWLPLAGPYNEQFF
TRBJ1-2	-	many	TRBV4-1	TGCGCCAGTGGGACACTAAACTATGGCTACACCTTC	CASGTLNYGYTF
TRBJ2-7	TRBD2	many	TRBV27	TGTGCCAGCAGTTCGAACCTCCTTAGCGGGAAATTTTACGAGCAGTACTTC	CASSSNLLSGKFYEQYF
TRBJ1-1	TRBD1	-	TRBV7-9	TGTGCCAGCAGCCCGAAGGGACGGACAGGGGTCACTGAAGCTTTCTTT	CASSPKGRTGVTEAFF
TRBJ2-5	TRBD2	-	TRBV4-3	TGCGCCAGCAGCCCTCAGGGACTAGCGGGAGGGCAAGAGACCCAGTACTTC	CASSPQGLAGGQETQYF